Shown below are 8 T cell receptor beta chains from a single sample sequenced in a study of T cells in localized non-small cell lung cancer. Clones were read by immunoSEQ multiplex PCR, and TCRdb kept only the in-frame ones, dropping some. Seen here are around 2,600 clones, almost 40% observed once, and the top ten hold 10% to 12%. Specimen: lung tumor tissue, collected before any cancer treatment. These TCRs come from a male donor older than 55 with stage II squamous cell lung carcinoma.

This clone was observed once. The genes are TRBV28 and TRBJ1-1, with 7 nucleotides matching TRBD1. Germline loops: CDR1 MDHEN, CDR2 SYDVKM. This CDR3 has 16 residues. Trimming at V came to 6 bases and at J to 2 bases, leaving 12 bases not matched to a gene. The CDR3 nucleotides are TGTGCCAGCAGGCCACTATTGGACAGGATAAACACTGAAGCTTTCTTT. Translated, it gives CASRPLLDRINTEAFF.

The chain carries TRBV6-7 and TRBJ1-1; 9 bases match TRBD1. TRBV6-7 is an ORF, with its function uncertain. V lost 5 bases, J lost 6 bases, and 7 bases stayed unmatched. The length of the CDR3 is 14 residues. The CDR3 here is CASSPRDRAAEAFF. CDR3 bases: TGTGCCAGCAGTCCCCGGGACAGGGCTGCTGAAGCTTTCTTT.

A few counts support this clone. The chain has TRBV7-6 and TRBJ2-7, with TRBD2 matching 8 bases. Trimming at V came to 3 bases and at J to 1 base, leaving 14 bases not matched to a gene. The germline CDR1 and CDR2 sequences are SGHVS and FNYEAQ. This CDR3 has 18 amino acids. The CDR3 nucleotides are TGTGCCAGCAGCTTCCCCCCTCGTTTGACTAGCGCGTCCTACGAGCAGTACTTC. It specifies CASSFPPRLTSASYEQYF.

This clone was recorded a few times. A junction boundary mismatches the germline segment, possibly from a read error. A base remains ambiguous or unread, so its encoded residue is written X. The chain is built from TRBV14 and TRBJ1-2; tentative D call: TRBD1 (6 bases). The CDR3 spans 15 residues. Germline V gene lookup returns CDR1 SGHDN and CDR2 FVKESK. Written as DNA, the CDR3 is TGTGCCAGCARCCAAGAAGGCCCCAGGGGCTATGGCTACACCTTC. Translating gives CASXQEGPRGYGYTF.

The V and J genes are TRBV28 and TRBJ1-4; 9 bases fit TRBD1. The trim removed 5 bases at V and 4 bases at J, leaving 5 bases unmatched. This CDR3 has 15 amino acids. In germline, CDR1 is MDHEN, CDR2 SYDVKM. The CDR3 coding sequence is TGTGCCAGCAGTACACCGGGACAGGGTAATGAAAAACTGTTTTTT. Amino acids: CASSTPGQGNEKLFF.

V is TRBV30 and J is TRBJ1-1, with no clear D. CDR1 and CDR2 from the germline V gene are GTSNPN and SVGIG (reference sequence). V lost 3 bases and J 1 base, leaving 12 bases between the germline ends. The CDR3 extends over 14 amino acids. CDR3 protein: CAWSRLGPNTEAFF. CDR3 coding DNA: TGTGCCTGGAGCCGCCTTGGACCGAACACTGAAGCTTTCTTT.

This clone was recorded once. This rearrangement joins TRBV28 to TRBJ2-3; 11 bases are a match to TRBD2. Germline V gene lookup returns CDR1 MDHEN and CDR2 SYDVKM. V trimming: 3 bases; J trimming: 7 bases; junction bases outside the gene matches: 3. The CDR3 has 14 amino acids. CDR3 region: CASSFGTSGNTQYF. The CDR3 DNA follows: TGTGCCAGCAGTTTTGGGACTAGCGGAAATACGCAGTATTTT.

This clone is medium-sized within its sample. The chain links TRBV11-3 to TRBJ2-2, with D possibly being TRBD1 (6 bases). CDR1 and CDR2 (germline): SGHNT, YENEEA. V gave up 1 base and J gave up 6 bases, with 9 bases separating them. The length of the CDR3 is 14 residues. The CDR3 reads CASSLVSGAGELFF. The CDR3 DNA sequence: TGTGCCAGCAGCTTAGTTTCAGGGGCCGGGGAGCTGTTTTTT.